This T cell receptor beta chain originates from a study of T cell responses to AZD1222 COVID-19 vaccine. Concerning this clone: The antigen remains unidentified.

The study's findings and limits: Baseline seropositivity occurred in only 5 or 6 AZD1222 recipients. Mostly white British, mostly female donors; authors suggested clonal diversity may be underestimated.

V lost 4 bases to trimming and J lost 8 bases; unmatched junction nucleotides: 12. CDR3 length: 15 amino acids. The germline CDR1 and CDR2 sequences are SNHLY and FYNNEI. Assay: immunoSEQ multiplex PCR; the TCRdb copy retains only in-frame clones and omits some. Of 150,000 to 200,000 clones in the sample, 92% were seen once. The sequenced sample was peripheral blood, obtained on day 0 of AZD1222 vaccination. This sequence was found in an adult in good health. This chain links TRBV2 with TRBJ1-2, with TRBD1 matching 8 bases. The CDR3 protein is CASSGQGATQIGYTF. CDR3 DNA sequence: TGTGCCAGCAGTGGGCAGGGGGCGACTCAGATCGGCTACACCTTC. The full variable domain, completed using reference TRBV2 and TRBJ1-2, is EPEVTQTPSHQVTQMGQEVILRCVPISNHLYFYWYRQILGQKVEFLVSFYNNEISEKSEIFDDQFSVERPDGSNFTLKIRSTKLEDSAMYFCASSGQGATQIGYTFGSGTRLTVV.